This T cell receptor (beta chain) was captured by sequencing in a study of T-cell memory formation after mild COVID-19. TCRdb reanalysed the 5' RACE reads using MiXCR and keeps one entry per CDR3 protein. The sample consists of about 620,000 distinct CDR3 sequences, approximately 18% of them appearing once. This CDR3 spans 15 amino acids. Germline V gene lookup returns CDR1 SQVTM and CDR2 ANQGSEA. J lost 4 bases, V lost 7 bases, and 14 bases had no gene match. This clonotype was seen only a few times. This clonotype was obtained from an adult woman who had mild COVID-19 (a few samples of this study predate the infection). Cell type and time point are not known. The source material was PBMCs or a T cell subset sorted from them (not recorded which). J is TRBJ2-3 and V is TRBV29-1; 7 positions match TRBD2. The CDR3 reads CSATLGAGVADTQYF. Written as DNA, the CDR3 is TGCAGCGCCACCCTCGGGGCGGGGGTTGCAGATACGCAGTATTTT.